This entry lists 26 T cell receptor beta chains sequenced from one sample in a study of cytomegalovirus exposure and HLA in healthy donors. 13 Jbeta primers and 60 Vbeta primers were used for the PCR. The data were produced by immunoSEQ multiplex PCR, yet TCRdb's version contains in-frame clones alone and is incomplete. This sample's table has over 80,000 clones. The sample comprised PBMCs. The receptors shown here come from a girl aged 5-17 years in good health and CMV-seropositive.

The chain is built from TRBV29-1 and TRBJ1-2; TRBD1 aligns across 7 bases. CDR3 size: 13 residues. Germline CDR1 and CDR2: SQVTM and ANQGSEA. Losses at the gene ends were 6 bases for V and 6 bases for J; bases not matched to a gene: 10. The CDR3: CSVEIRGLNGYTF. The CDR3 DNA follows: TGCAGCGTCGAGATAAGGGGGCTAAATGGCTACACCTTC.

The J gene is TRBJ2-7, the V gene TRBV28; the match to TRBD1 covers 7 bases. The CDR3 is made up of 14 amino acids. Germline V CDR1 and CDR2: MDHEN, SYDVKM. Unmatched junction bases numbered 6, after V lost 5 bases and J lost 2 bases. The CDR3 nucleotides are TGTGCCAGCAGTCAGGGGGACGTTACCTACGAGCAGTACGTC. It specifies CASSQGDVTYEQYV.

The J gene is TRBJ2-5, the V gene TRBV10-2, with 7 bases identical to TRBD1. The CDR3 sequence is 14 residues long. With 7 bases clipped from V and 10 bases from J, the junction kept 15 bases outside the gene matches. Germline V gives CDR1 WSHSY, CDR2 SAAADI. Written as DNA, the CDR3 is TGCGCCAGCAACAAAAGGGACAGTATGGGGGACCAGTACTTC. Translating gives CASNKRDSMGDQYF.

The genes are TRBV6-5 and TRBJ1-2; D call uncertain. CDR1 and CDR2 (germline): MNHEY, SVGAGI. The CDR3 extends over 15 amino acids. Trimming shortened V by 3 bases and J by 3 bases, and 14 bases separated the two germline ends. In nucleotides, the CDR3 is TGTGCCAGCAGTTATTCTACAGAGCTTGACTATGGCTACACCTTC. The encoded protein is CASSYSTELDYGYTF.

The V gene is TRBV2, the J gene TRBJ1-6; 10 bases fit TRBD1. V lost 6 bases to trimming and J lost 4 bases; unmatched junction nucleotides: 6. The length of the CDR3 is 16 residues. CDR1 SNHLY and CDR2 FYNNEI come from the germline V gene. CDR3 sequence reads: CASRVGTGVYNSPLHF. The CDR3, as DNA: TGTGCCAGCAGAGTAGGGACAGGGGTTTATAATTCACCCCTCCACTTT. Based on the CDR3 plus reference TRBV2 and TRBJ1-6, the full variable domain is EPEVTQTPSHQVTQMGQEVILRCVPISNHLYFYWYRQILGQKVEFLVSFYNNEISEKSEIFDDQFSVERPDGSNFTLKIRSTKLEDSAMYFCASRVGTGVYNSPLHFGNGTRLTVT.

This chain uses TRBV19 with TRBJ2-1, with D unresolved. Per germline, CDR1 LNHDA and CDR2 SQIVND (reference sequence). Trimming cost V 3 bases and J 4 bases, with 13 bases left between them. This CDR3 has 15 residues. The CDR3 here is CASSIASGLYNEQFF. The CDR3 DNA is TGTGCCAGTAGTATCGCGTCGGGTCTATACAATGAGCAGTTCTTC. Supplemented by reference TRBV19 and TRBJ2-1, the full variable domain reads DGGITQSPKYLFRKEGQNVTLSCEQNLNHDAMYWYRQDPGQGLRLIYYSQIVNDFQKGDIAEGYSVSREKKESFPLTVTSAQKNPTAFYLCASSIASGLYNEQFFGPGTRLTVL.

The chain recombines TRBV2 with TRBJ1-2; 7 bases fit TRBD1. J lost 4 bases, V lost 4 bases, and 3 bases had no gene match. The V gene's germline CDR1 is SNHLY and CDR2 FYNNEI. CDR3 length: 13 amino acids. As DNA, the CDR3 is TGTGCCAGCAGTGCACAGGGGTCCTATGGCTACACCTTC. Encoded protein: CASSAQGSYGYTF. Complete variable domain (other parts from reference TRBV2 and TRBJ1-2): EPEVTQTPSHQVTQMGQEVILRCVPISNHLYFYWYRQILGQKVEFLVSFYNNEISEKSEIFDDQFSVERPDGSNFTLKIRSTKLEDSAMYFCASSAQGSYGYTFGSGTRLTVV.

V usage is TRBV5-6 and J usage is TRBJ2-2; no clear D gene. Trimming shortened V by 0 bases and J by 3 bases, and 9 bases separated the two germline ends. Germline V lookup: CDR1 SGHDT, CDR2 YYEEEE. This CDR3 is built from 15 residues. CDR3 protein: CASSLANRYTGELFF. The CDR3 region has the DNA TGTGCCAGCAGCTTGGCCAACAGATACACCGGGGAGCTGTTTTTT. Together with reference TRBV5-6 and TRBJ2-2, the CDR3 gives the full variable domain: DAGVTQSPTHLIKTRGQQVTLRCSPKSGHDTVSWYQQALGQGPQFIFQYYEEEERQRGNFPDRFSGHQFPNYSSELNVNALLLGDSALYLCASSLANRYTGELFFGEGSRLTVL.

The CDR3 loop is CASSLLAGTSTDTQYF. In nucleotides, the CDR3 is TGTGCCAGCTCACTACTAGCGGGAACTAGCACAGATACGCAGTATTTT. V usage is TRBV18 and J usage is TRBJ2-3; 10 bases are shared with TRBD2. Germline CDR1 reads KGHSH; CDR2 reads LQKENI. Trimming at V came to 4 bases and at J to 0 bases, leaving 4 bases not matched to a gene. CDR3 length equals 16 residues. Filled out from reference TRBV18 and TRBJ2-3, the complete variable domain reads NAGVMQNPRHLVRRRGQEARLRCSPMKGHSHVYWYRQLPEEGLKFMVYLQKENIIDESGMPKERFSAEFPKEGPSILRIQQVVRGDSAAYFCASSLLAGTSTDTQYFGPGTRLTVL.

V gene TRBV9 combines with J gene TRBJ1-5; D is perhaps TRBD1 (6 bases). Germline loops: CDR1 SGDLS, CDR2 YYNGEE. There are 15 residues in the CDR3. The V end was cut by 0 bases, the J end by 5 bases, with 12 bases between. CDR3 amino acids: CASSVGGQVDQPQHF. Here the CDR3 DNA reads TGTGCCAGCAGCGTAGGGGGGCAGGTTGATCAGCCCCAGCATTTT.

CDR3 DNA: TGTGCCAGCAGCCGCCGGACAGGGAGCACAGATACGCAGTATTTT. Its translation is CASSRRTGSTDTQYF. The chain is built from TRBV11-3 and TRBJ2-3; 8 bases match TRBD1. CDR3 length: 15 residues. V was clipped by 5 bases and J by 0 bases; unmatched bases: 4. CDR1 is SGHNT, CDR2 YENEEA, per germline.

CDR3 nucleotides: TGCGCCAGCAGCCAAGACCTCTCGACAGGTAATCAGCCCCAGCATTTT. It encodes CASSQDLSTGNQPQHF. The chain uses TRBV4-3 and TRBJ1-5; a weak D match, TRBD1 (6 bases). The germline gives CDR1 LGHNA, CDR2 YSLEER. CDR3 size: 16 residues. The germline V and J ends were trimmed by 0 bases and 4 bases, with 13 bases remaining between them.

This rearrangement joins TRBV4-1 to TRBJ2-5, with D tentatively TRBD1 (6 bases). Germline CDR1 MGHRA, CDR2 YSYEKL. CDR3 size: 19 residues. Trimming cost V 2 bases and J 5 bases, with 27 bases left between them. CDR3 in DNA: TGCGCCAGCAGCCAACCACTGCGCGTCCAACAGGGATTTGGGGAGACCCAGTACTTC. Residues: CASSQPLRVQQGFGETQYF.

V usage is TRBV4-1 and J usage is TRBJ2-7; TRBD1 aligns across 7 bases. The germline gives CDR1 MGHRA, CDR2 YSYEKL. The length of the CDR3 is 15 residues. V shed 3 bases and J 0 bases; nucleotides not matched to a gene: 5. CDR3 region: CASSHSGTASYEQYF. In DNA, the CDR3 is TGCGCCAGCAGCCACTCCGGGACAGCCTCCTACGAGCAGTACTTC.

This chain connects TRBV19 to TRBJ1-2; D uncertain. V gave up 6 bases and J gave up 6 bases, with 11 bases separating them. The CDR3 covers 12 residues. The germline gives CDR1 LNHDA, CDR2 SQIVND (reference sequence). The CDR3 bases are TGTGCCAGTAGGGAGGGATTGAATGGCTACACCTTC. This gives the protein CASREGLNGYTF.

On this clone itself: The junction and the germline gene differ at one end; a read error may be behind it. The gene calls are TRBV4-1 and TRBJ2-1; 8 nucleotides align to TRBD2. Per germline, CDR1 MGHRA and CDR2 YSYEKL. The CDR3 covers 16 residues. The CDR3 DNA follows: TGCGCCAGCAGCGAAGATGTCCCGGGGGGGGACAATGAGCAGTTCTTC. Protein sequence: CASSEDVPGGDNEQFF.

This chain joins TRBV5-1 and TRBJ2-1, with D unclear. The V end lost 0 bases, the J end lost 6 bases, and 13 bases lay between the germline ends. The CDR3 is 15 amino acids. CDR1 and CDR2 from the germline V gene are SGHRS and YFSETQ. The CDR3 loop is CASSLAENPVNEQFF. The DNA of the CDR3 is TGCGCCAGCAGCTTGGCCGAGAACCCCGTCAATGAGCAGTTCTTC.

This chain uses TRBV4-1 with TRBJ2-3; no firm D call. The CDR3 totals 15 residues. V gave up 0 bases and J gave up 0 bases, with 7 bases separating them. Germline loops: CDR1 MGHRA, CDR2 YSYEKL. The CDR3 DNA sequence: TGCGCCAGCAGCCAAGAGGGCCGTAGCACAGATACGCAGTATTTT. Its protein is CASSQEGRSTDTQYF.

This chain joins TRBV4-2 and TRBJ2-6, with a weak D call TRBD2 (5 bases). CDR1 is LGHNA and CDR2 is YNFKEQ in the germline V gene. The CDR3 is 19 residues long. The V end lost 0 bases, the J end lost 0 bases, and 15 bases lay between the germline ends. CDR3 sequence (DNA): TGTGCCAGCAGCCAAGATCACGGGGTGACTTCCTCTGGGGCCAACGTCCTGACTTTC. This sequence encodes CASSQDHGVTSSGANVLTF.

Points on this clone: An end of the junction differs from the germline gene, which may be a read error. V usage is TRBV7-7 and J usage is TRBJ2-2; a weak D match, TRBD1 (6 bases). Germline V gene data show CDR1 as SSHAT and CDR2 as FNYEAQ (reference sequence). The CDR3 consists of 15 residues. The CDR3 is CASSLFQQGAGELFF. DNA for the CDR3: TGTGCTAGCAGCTTGTTCCAACAGGGAGCCGGGGAGCTGTTTTTT.

The chain is built from TRBV4-2 and TRBJ1-6, with TRBD1 identical over 8 bases. CDR3 size: 19 residues. CDR1 and CDR2 (germline): LGHNA, YNFKEQ. The V gene end was trimmed by 2 bases and the J gene end by 2 bases; junction bases not matched to a gene: 11. As DNA, the CDR3 is TGTGCCAGCAGCCAAACCATTAAGACGGACAGGGCCTATAATTCACCCCTCCACTTT. This codes for CASSQTIKTDRAYNSPLHF.

The chain has TRBV27 and TRBJ1-1; 8 nucleotides align to TRBD1. Germline V gene data show CDR1 as MNHEY and CDR2 as SMNVEV (reference sequence). The CDR3 length is 15 residues. J gave up 2 bases and V 5 bases, and 7 bases lay outside the gene matches. The CDR3 sequence is CASSPSRGLNTEAFF. The DNA for the CDR3 is TGTGCCAGCAGTCCCTCCAGGGGGCTTAACACTGAAGCTTTCTTT.

The chain links TRBV29-1 to TRBJ2-7, with a possible D match to TRBD2 (5 bases). The CDR3 runs to 11 residues. The germline CDR1 and CDR2 sequences are SQVTM and ANQGSEA. The CDR3 reads CRRTGFAGPYV. The CDR3 DNA sequence: TGCAGGCGTACGGGATTCGCAGGACCGTACGTC.

The rearrangement links TRBV13 to TRBJ2-2; 15 nucleotides match TRBD2. The V gene end was trimmed by 3 bases and the J gene end by 4 bases; junction bases not matched to a gene: 9. Looked up from germline, CDR1 is PRHDT and CDR2 is FYEKMQ (reference sequence). The CDR3 length is 19 residues. CDR3 sequence: CASSFLGLAGGTGTGELFF. CDR3 DNA sequence: TGTGCCAGCAGCTTTCTAGGACTAGCGGGGGGGACTGGCACCGGGGAGCTGTTTTTT.

The chain recombines TRBV21-1 with TRBJ2-1; TRBD2, as called in the table, went unchecked against the DNA. TRBV21-1 is labeled a pseudogene. This CDR3 comprises 17 residues. The CDR3 DNA is TGTGCCAGCAGCAAAGTGAACGGGGTGGGCTCCTACAATGAGCAGTTCTTC. It encodes CASSKVNGVGSYNEQFF.

The CDR3 region is CASSLDAGTGNSPLHF. The CDR3 coding sequence is TGTGCCAGCAGCTTAGACGCCGGGACAGGGAACTCACCCCTCCACTTT. J is TRBJ1-6 and V is TRBV7-9; 9 bases line up with TRBD1. The germline V gene has CDR1 SEHNR and CDR2 FQNEAQ (reference sequence). The junction had 8 bases not matched to a gene; V was cut back by 1 base and J by 10 bases. The CDR3 is 16 residues long.